This T cell receptor (beta chain) stems from a study of T cell repertoires in cytomegalovirus infection. Overall study context: Epitope selection comprised recently identified HLA-C-restricted CMV epitopes and well-studied HLA-B-restricted CMV epitopes. CMV infection and matching HLA type were both indicated by public TCR beta signatures. Study-wide results and caveats: The ex vivo response showed dominance by HLA-C-restricted CMV-specific TCR beta clonotypes. Cumulative public TCR beta family frequency identified carriers of CMV plus the relevant HLA.

Concerning this clonotype itself: What it binds is not known.

Germline V CDR1 and CDR2: MNHNY, SVGAGI (reference sequence). Trimming cost V 8 bases and J 0 bases; bases outside gene matches: 6. This CDR3 has 15 amino acids. TCRdb ran MiXCR on the reads and lists one entry per CDR3 protein. The sample shows roughly 500,000 distinct CDR3 sequences, about two fifths of them seen only once. The TCR sequence derives from a human donor in good health (CMV status not recorded). Some clones in this sample may be carry-over from other donors' samples. The V call is TRBV6-6, the J call TRBJ2-1, with 8 bases matching TRBD2. The sequenced sample was cultured PBMCs, obtained from culture after CMV antigen stimulation. CDR3 sequence reads: CASGRGAGSYNEQFF. The CDR3 region has the DNA TGTGCCAGCGGGCGGGGGGCGGGCTCCTACAATGAGCAGTTCTTC.